This T cell receptor beta chain appears in the sequencing data of a study of CD8 T cells in Susac syndrome. About the research overall: At the time their blood was drawn, patients with Susac syndrome were either therapy-naive, on corticosteroids (with some of them also receiving intravenous immunoglobulin), or on intravenous immunoglobulin alone.

Random hexamers served to reverse transcribe roughly 0.5 to 1 ug RNA. The method of amplification for TCR beta CDR3 was immunoSEQ multiplex PCR, covering 54 Vbeta and 13 Jbeta. TCRdb passed the immunoSEQ multiplex PCR reads through MiXCR, listing each CDR3 protein once. The table includes around 130,000 distinct CDR3 sequences, around 94% detected once. The CD8+ and CD4+ T cells were negatively isolated, with the TEMRA cells enriched by FACS. V gave up 0 bases and J gave up 5 bases, with 14 bases separating them. This CDR3 region has 15 residues. CDR1 and CDR2 (germline): SGDLS, YYNGEE. The chain employs TRBV9 and TRBJ2-5; perhaps TRBD1 as D (6 bases). The TCR was taken from a human donor with Susac syndrome. Sequences were obtained from CD8+ T cells from PBMCs. For the CDR3, the DNA is TGTGCCAGCAGCGTAGCTTCAGGGGAAGGCGAGACCCAGTACTTC. Translating it yields CASSVASGEGETQYF. The full variable domain, with the rest looked up from reference TRBV9 and TRBJ2-5, is DSGVTQTPKHLITATGQRVTLRCSPRSGDLSVYWYQQSLDQGLQFLIQYYNGEERAKGNILERFSAQQFPDLHSELNLSSLELGDSALYFCASSVASGEGETQYFGPGTRLLVL.